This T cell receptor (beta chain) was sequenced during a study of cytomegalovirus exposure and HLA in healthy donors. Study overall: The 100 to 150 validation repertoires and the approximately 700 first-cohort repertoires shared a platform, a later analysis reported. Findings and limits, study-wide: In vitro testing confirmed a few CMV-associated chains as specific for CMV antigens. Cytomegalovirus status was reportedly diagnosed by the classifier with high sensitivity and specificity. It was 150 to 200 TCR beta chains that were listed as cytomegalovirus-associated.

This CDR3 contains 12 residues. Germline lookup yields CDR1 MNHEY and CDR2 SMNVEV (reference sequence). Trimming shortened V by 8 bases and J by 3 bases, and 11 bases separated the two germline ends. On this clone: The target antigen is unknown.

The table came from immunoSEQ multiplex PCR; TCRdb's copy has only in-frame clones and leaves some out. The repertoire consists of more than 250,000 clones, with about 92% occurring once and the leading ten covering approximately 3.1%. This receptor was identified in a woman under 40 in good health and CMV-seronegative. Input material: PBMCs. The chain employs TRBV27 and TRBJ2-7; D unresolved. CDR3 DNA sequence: TGTGCCAGCGGCAAACCCAACTACGAGCAGTACTTC. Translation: CASGKPNYEQYF.